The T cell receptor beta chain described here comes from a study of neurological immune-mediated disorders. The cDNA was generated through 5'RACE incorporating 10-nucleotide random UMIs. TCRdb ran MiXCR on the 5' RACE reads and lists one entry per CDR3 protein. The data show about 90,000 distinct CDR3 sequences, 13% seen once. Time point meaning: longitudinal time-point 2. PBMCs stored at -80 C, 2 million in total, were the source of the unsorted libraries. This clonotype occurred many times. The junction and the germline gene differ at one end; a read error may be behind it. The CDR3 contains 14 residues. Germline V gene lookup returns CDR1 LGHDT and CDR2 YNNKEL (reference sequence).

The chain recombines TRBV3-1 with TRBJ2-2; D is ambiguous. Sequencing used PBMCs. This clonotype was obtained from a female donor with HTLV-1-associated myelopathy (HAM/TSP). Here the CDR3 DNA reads TGTGCTAGCATAGGCCCCACGAACACCGGGGAGCTGTTTTTT. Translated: CASIGPTNTGELFF.